What follows are 15 T cell receptor beta chains derived from one specimen sequenced in a study of T cell repertoires in cytomegalovirus infection (dated by TCRdb to the late 2010s). Their target antigens are unknown. The sample's treatment or condition label, decoded: in vitro stimulation with specific CMV peptide epitopes to enrich CMV-specific T cells. The sequencing machine was an Illumina HiSeq 1500. TCRdb took the public reads, trimmed them with fastp at Q25, ran MiXCR for clone calling and kept in-frame beta chains. Rows matching on CDR3 protein sequence are summarized as one entry with the most common DNA and genes. For this sample there are 310,000 or so distinct CDR3 sequences; roughly 25% appear just once. The ten largest make up about an eighth of the sample. The starting material was cultured PBMCs, obtained from culture after CMV antigen stimulation. These receptor sequences come from a human donor in good health (CMV status not recorded). Some clones in this sample may be carry-over from other donors' samples.

In this sample, this clonotype turned up a few times. The V and J genes are TRBV19 and TRBJ2-5, with D uncertain. Trimming removed 6 bases at V and 5 bases at J, with 13 bases between. CDR1 and CDR2 (germline): LNHDA, SQIVND (reference sequence). This CDR3 region has 13 residues. CDR3 protein: CASSYRAQETQYF. CDR3 sequence (DNA): TGTGCCAGTAGCTACCGGGCCCAGGAGACCCAGTACTTC.

The chain combines TRBV25-1 with TRBJ1-6, with 9 nucleotides matching TRBD1. Trimming removed 6 bases from V and 7 bases from J; junction bases left unmatched: 4. The germline V gene encodes CDR1 MGHDK and CDR2 SYGVNS. The CDR3 totals 14 residues. This CDR3 is CASSAGTGNSPLHF. The CDR3 region has the DNA TGTGCCAGCAGCGCCGGGACAGGGAATTCACCCCTCCACTTT.

This clonotype was observed at least ten times. The chain carries TRBV11-2 and TRBJ1-1; 11 positions match TRBD1. Germline-derived CDR1 and CDR2 are SGHAT and FQNNGV. The CDR3 extends over 15 amino acids. V was clipped by 7 bases and J by 4 bases; unmatched bases: 8. CDR3 coding DNA: TGTGCCAGCACCAAATCCGGGACAGGGGGCACTGAAGCTTTCTTT. It is translated as CASTKSGTGGTEAFF.

The CDR3 loop is CSADTSGPYNEQFF. The DNA for the CDR3 is TGCAGCGCCGACACTAGCGGGCCTTACAATGAGCAGTTCTTC. The chain links TRBV29-1 to TRBJ2-1, with 9 nucleotides matching TRBD2. The CDR3 spans 14 residues. After removal of 7 bases from V and 4 bases from J, the junction contained 8 bases not matched to a gene. The germline CDR1 and CDR2 sequences are SQVTM and ANQGSEA.

V gene TRBV12-3 or TRBV12-4 combines with J gene TRBJ1-1; weak D call: TRBD1 (6 bases). Trimming pared 10 bases from V and 3 bases from J, leaving 12 bases between. The CDR3 consists of 12 residues. This chain's CDR3 is CAIQQGDTEAFF. CDR3 DNA: TGTGCCATTCAACAGGGTGACACTGAAGCTTTCTTT.

In this sample, this clonotype turned up many times. The chain employs TRBV7-2 and TRBJ1-3; D possibly corresponds to TRBD1 (5 bases). The CDR3 is made up of 15 amino acids. CDR1 is SGHTA, CDR2 FQGNSA, per germline. V was shortened by 4 bases and J by 0 bases, with 10 bases between the two germline ends. In nucleotides, the CDR3 is TGTGCCAGCAGCTGGGACGGCACCTCTGGAAACACCATATATTTT. It yields the protein CASSWDGTSGNTIYF. The full variable domain, its missing parts supplied by reference TRBV7-2 and TRBJ1-3, is GAGVSQSPSNKVTEKGKDVELRCDPISGHTALYWYRQSLGQGLEFLIYFQGNSAPDKSGLPSDRFSAERTGGSVSTLTIQRTQQEDSAVYLCASSWDGTSGNTIYFGEGSWLTVV.

This clonotype has a count of ten or more. This chain links TRBV7-2 with TRBJ1-1; tentative D call: TRBD1 (5 bases). Trimming cost V 7 bases and J 8 bases, with 17 bases left between them. Germline V gene sequence: CDR1 SGHTA, CDR2 FQGNSA. The CDR3 is 13 residues long. As DNA, the CDR3 is TGTGCCAGCACCACCCGGTCGGGGGGGGAAGCTTTCTTT. As protein: CASTTRSGGEAFF.

V usage is TRBV2 and J usage is TRBJ1-2; D gene uncertain. Trimming left V 3 bases short and J 6 bases short, with 14 bases between. The V gene's germline CDR1 is SNHLY and CDR2 FYNNEI. The CDR3 has 14 amino acids. CDR3 nucleotide sequence: TGTGCCAGCAGTGACCCAATCCAATGGGATGGCTACACCTTC. Amino acid sequence: CASSDPIQWDGYTF.

The chain joins TRBV28 to TRBJ2-3, with a tentative D call TRBD2 (5 bases). CDR3 size: 12 residues. Germline V gene lookup returns CDR1 MDHEN and CDR2 SYDVKM. The germline V and J ends were trimmed by 6 bases and 7 bases, with 11 bases remaining between them. CDR3 bases: TGTGCCAGCAGCCTTCCTAGCCATACGCAGTATTTT. Its translation: CASSLPSHTQYF.

The rearrangement links TRBV12-3 or TRBV12-4 to TRBJ1-5; TRBD1 might be the D (6 bases). CDR3 length equals 14 residues. V lost 6 bases, J lost 4 bases, and 13 bases lay in between. CDR3 nucleotide sequence: TGTGCCAGCAGCCCCAGCAGGGGTAATCAGCCCCAGCATTTT. Translated, it gives CASSPSRGNQPQHF.

This clonotype has at least ten counts. This sequence joins TRBV6-1 and TRBJ2-1; TRBD2 matches 12 bases. J gave up 5 bases and V 0 bases, and 2 bases lay outside the gene matches. Germline V CDR1 and CDR2: MNHNS, SASEGT. This CDR3 is 16 amino acids long. CDR3 bases: TGTGCCAGCAGTGAAGCGCTAGCGGGAGGGAACAATGAGCAGTTCTTC. This codes for CASSEALAGGNNEQFF.

This clonotype was picked up one time. The CDR3 spells CASSPGGGPDTQYF. CDR3 sequence (DNA): TGTGCCAGCAGCCCAGGTGGCGGACCAGATACGCAGTATTTT. The rearrangement joins TRBV7-8 to TRBJ2-3; D call uncertain. The ends were cut back, 5 bases at V and 4 bases at J, with 13 bases in the middle. Germline CDR1 SGHVS, CDR2 FQNEAQ. This CDR3 contains 14 residues.

V and J are TRBV29-1 and TRBJ2-3; 8 bases align to TRBD2. This CDR3 has 12 amino acids. CDR1 is SQVTM and CDR2 is ANQGSEA in the germline V gene. Trimming at V came to 7 bases and at J to 2 bases, leaving 2 bases not matched to a gene. CDR3 sequence reads: CSGAGATDTQYF. The CDR3 region has the DNA TGCAGCGGAGCGGGGGCCACAGATACGCAGTATTTT.

This sequence joins TRBV29-1 and TRBJ2-5; TRBD1 matches 7 bases. The germline gives CDR1 SQVTM, CDR2 ANQGSEA. The junction had 10 bases not matched to a gene; V was cut back by 5 bases and J by 4 bases. CDR3 length: 14 amino acids. CDR3 in amino acids: CSVTLQGIGETQYF. CDR3 nucleotides: TGCAGCGTTACCCTACAGGGGATTGGAGAGACCCAGTACTTC.

There are a few counts of this clonotype. The rearrangement uses TRBV11-2 and TRBJ2-2; D is unclear. V dropped 9 bases and J dropped 0 bases, with 11 bases sitting between them. CDR3 length: 14 amino acids. In germline, CDR1 is SGHAT, CDR2 FQNNGV. CDR3 DNA: TGTGCCAGTCAGTCCCGCGCGAACACCGGGGAGCTGTTTTTT. Its translation is CASQSRANTGELFF.